This is a list of T cell receptor beta chains from one sample in a study of CD4 and CD8 cells across lung adenocarcinoma regions. From the PCR reads, TCRdb called clonotypes with MiXCR, one entry per CDR3 protein. The table includes thousands of distinct CDR3 sequences, 60% to 75% detected once. The sample taken for sequencing was CD4+ T cells from the center of a lung tumor. The receptors shown here come from a male donor with lung adenocarcinoma. The CD4 and CD8 labels of this study may be unreliable. Both conserved end residues are part of each CDR3. D genes are given only for firm matches. Expanded clones get a size class; other rows say once, few or many, or leave the size out.

v_gene	d_gene	j_gene	abundance	CDR3nt	CDR3aa
TRBV11-3	.	TRBJ2-5	.	TGTGCCAGCAGCTTAGGACGGGGTGGGACCCAGTACTTC	CASSLGRGGTQYF
TRBV7-8	.	TRBJ2-5	.	TGTGCCAGCAGCTTACGGGGTAGGGGAGAGACCCAGTACTTC	CASSLRGRGETQYF
TRBV7-9	.	TRBJ2-4	.	TGTGCCAGCAGCTTAGTTGAGGGAGGCATTCAGTACTTC	CASSLVEGGIQYF
TRBV6-1	.	TRBJ2-5	.	TGTGCCAGCAGCGAGGGGACTGGCGGAAGAGACCAAGAGACCCAGTACTTC	CASSEGTGGRDQETQYF
TRBV6-5	.	TRBJ2-7	.	TGTGCCAGCAGCTTAAACCGGGAGCTGCGAGCCGAGCAGTACTTC	CASSLNRELRAEQYF
TRBV7-6	TRBD1	TRBJ1-5	medium-sized	TGTGCCAGCAGCTTGGGACAGGGAGGTCTGCCCCAGCATTTT	CASSLGQGGLPQHF
TRBV6-1	TRBD2	TRBJ2-2	.	TGTGCCAGCAAGGCCCCAGCGGGAGGGACCGGGGAGCTGTTTTTT	CASKAPAGGTGELFF
TRBV6-1	TRBD2	TRBJ2-5	.	TGTGCCAGCGGAGGACTAGCGGGCCAAGAGACCCAGTACTTC	CASGGLAGQETQYF
TRBV6-5	.	TRBJ1-4	.	TGTGCCAGCAGTTATTCCCCCTGGGGAAATGAAAAACTGTTTTTT	CASSYSPWGNEKLFF
TRBV24-1	.	TRBJ2-3	.	TGTGCCACCAGTGATTTAAGGAATACAGATACGCAGTATTTT	CATSDLRNTDTQYF
TRBV6-1	.	TRBJ1-2	.	TGTGCCAGCAGCGTTGGGGATGGGGGAGGCTACACCTTC	CASSVGDGGGYTF
TRBV6-1	TRBD1	TRBJ2-5	.	TGTGCCAGCAGTGAAGCCGGGACAGGGAGAGAGACCCAGTACTTC	CASSEAGTGRETQYF
TRBV10-3	.	TRBJ2-2	.	TGTGCCATCAGTGAGTCGGGGGCACCCTTAGGTGGGGAGCTGTTTTTT	CAISESGAPLGGELFF
TRBV6-5	.	TRBJ2-1	medium-sized	TGTGCCAGCAGTTATATAGGAGACAATGAGCAGTTCTTC	CASSYIGDNEQFF
TRBV7-8	.	TRBJ1-1	.	TGTGCCAGCAGCCTTCAGTTGAGGGAGAACACTGAAGCTTTCTTT	CASSLQLRENTEAFF
TRBV14	.	TRBJ2-3	.	TGTGCCAGCAGCCAAGATCTGTATATGGAGGGAGAGACGCAGTATTTT	CASSQDLYMEGETQYF
TRBV27	TRBD2	TRBJ2-3	.	TGTGCCAGCAGCTTCTCGGGGGGGCGAGCCGAAGACATTCAGTATTTC	CASSFSGGRAEDIQYF
TRBV14	.	TRBJ2-1	.	TGTGCCAGCAGCGTTATCTCCGGGAGTTACAATGAGCAGTTCTTC	CASSVISGSYNEQFF
TRBV6-1	TRBD1	TRBJ1-4	.	TGTGCCAGCAGAGATCAGGGGGGGCGGGAAAAACTGTTTTTT	CASRDQGGREKLFF
TRBV7-2	TRBD2	TRBJ2-2	few	TGTGCCAGCAGCTTAGACCCAGCGGGGATCAACGGGGAGCTGTTTTTT	CASSLDPAGINGELFF
TRBV9	TRBD2	TRBJ2-1	.	TGTGCCAGCAGCCCCTGGGGGCGGGAGGGCGATGAGCAGTTCTTC	CASSPWGREGDEQFF
TRBV6-1	.	TRBJ2-5	.	TGTGCCAGCAGTGAATTGGGCTTACGAGAGACCCAGTACTTC	CASSELGLRETQYF
TRBV4-2	TRBD1	TRBJ1-5	large	TGTGCCAGCAGCCAAGAGGATGGACAGGCGAATCAGCCCCAGCATTTT	CASSQEDGQANQPQHF
TRBV6-1	TRBD2	TRBJ2-2	.	TGTGCCAGCCGACTAGCGGGAGACTCCGGGGGAAACACCGGGGAGCTGTTTTTT	CASRLAGDSGGNTGELFF
TRBV27	TRBD2	TRBJ2-3	.	TGTGCCAGCAGGGGGGGGTCTGACACAGATACGCAGTATTTC	CASRGGSDTDTQYF
TRBV27	TRBD2	TRBJ2-1	medium-sized	TGTGCCAGCATCCCCGGAGGGGACTATGCCGTCAATGAGCAGTTCTTC	CASIPGGDYAVNEQFF
TRBV12-3/TRBV12-4	TRBD2	TRBJ2-2	.	TGTGCCAGCAGTTCAGCGGGAGTAGCCACCGGGGAGCTGTTTTTT	CASSSAGVATGELFF
TRBV5-1	.	TRBJ2-3	.	TGCGCCAGCAGCCCCGACAGTAGCACAGATACGCAGTATTTT	CASSPDSSTDTQYF
TRBV10-1	.	TRBJ2-1	.	TGCGCCAGCAGTGGAGGGAGTCCATACAATGAGCAGTTCTTC	CASSGGSPYNEQFF
TRBV10-3	.	TRBJ2-7	.	TGTGCCATCAGTGTCTACAGTTCCTACGAGCAGTACTTC	CAISVYSSYEQYF
TRBV6-5	.	TRBJ2-7	few	TGTGCCAGCAGTTACTCCCGGTACGAGCAGTACTTC	CASSYSRYEQYF
TRBV6-1	TRBD2	TRBJ2-7	.	TGTGCCAGCAGAGGAGCGGGAGAGTTCAACGAGCAGTACTTC	CASRGAGEFNEQYF
TRBV12-3/TRBV12-4	TRBD2	TRBJ2-4	.	TGTGCCAGCAGGGACCGGACTAGCGGGAGCTATGAGCAGTACTTC	CASRDRTSGSYEQYF
TRBV24-1	.	TRBJ2-5	large	TGTGCCACCTCCTTAATCGGTGAGGAGACCCAGTACTTC	CATSLIGEETQYF
TRBV6-5	TRBD2	TRBJ2-7	.	TGTGCCAGCAGTCACCAATCGGGGGGTTCGAAGACGGAAGATACGCAGTACTTC	CASSHQSGGSKTEDTQYF
TRBV7-6	TRBD1	TRBJ2-7	.	TGTGCCAGCAGCCCGGGGACAGGTAAAGAGGGCGAGCAGTACTTC	CASSPGTGKEGEQYF
TRBV6-1	.	TRBJ2-3	.	TGTGCCAGCAGTGTTAAAGTGGTCCCCAAATACACAGATACGCAGTATTTT	CASSVKVVPKYTDTQYF
TRBV6-5	TRBD1	TRBJ1-6	.	TGTGCCAGCAGTTACTCGGGACAGGGAAATTCACCCCTCCACTTT	CASSYSGQGNSPLHF
TRBV6-1	.	TRBJ2-2	few	TGTGCCAGCAGTGAAGCGGTTATCGGGGCAGCGAACACCGGGGAGCTGTTTTTT	CASSEAVIGAANTGELFF
TRBV6-1	TRBD2	TRBJ2-2	.	TGTGCCAGCAGCCGAGCGGGAGACACCGGGGAGCTGTTTTTT	CASSRAGDTGELFF
TRBV7-2	.	TRBJ1-2	.	TGTGCCAGCACCCTAGACCATACGGTGGGCTATGGCTACACCTTC	CASTLDHTVGYGYTF
TRBV12-3/TRBV12-4	.	TRBJ2-5	.	TGTGCCAGCAGTTTACCACAATCCGAAGAGAACAAGTACTTT	CASSLPQSEENKYF
TRBV7-2	.	TRBJ2-3	.	TGTGCCAGCAACAACTTCGGGAGTGCAGATACGCAGTATTTT	CASNNFGSADTQYF
TRBV12-3/TRBV12-4	TRBD1	TRBJ1-2	.	TGTGCCAGCAGACCTGGGACAGGGGAACAATCTAACTATGGCTACACCTTC	CASRPGTGEQSNYGYTF